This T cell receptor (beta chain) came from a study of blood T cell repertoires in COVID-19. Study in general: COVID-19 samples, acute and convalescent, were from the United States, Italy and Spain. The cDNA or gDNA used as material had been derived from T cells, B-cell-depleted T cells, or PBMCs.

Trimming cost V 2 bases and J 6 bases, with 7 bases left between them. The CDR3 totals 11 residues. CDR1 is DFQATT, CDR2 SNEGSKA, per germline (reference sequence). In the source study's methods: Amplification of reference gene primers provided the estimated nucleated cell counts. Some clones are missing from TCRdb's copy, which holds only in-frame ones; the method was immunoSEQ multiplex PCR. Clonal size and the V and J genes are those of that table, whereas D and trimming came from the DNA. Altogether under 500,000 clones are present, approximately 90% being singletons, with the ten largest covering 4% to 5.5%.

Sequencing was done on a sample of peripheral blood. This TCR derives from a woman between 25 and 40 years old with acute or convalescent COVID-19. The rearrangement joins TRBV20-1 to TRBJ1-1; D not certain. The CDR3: CSARMAAEAFF. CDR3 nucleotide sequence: TGCAGTGCTAGAATGGCGGCTGAAGCTTTCTTT.